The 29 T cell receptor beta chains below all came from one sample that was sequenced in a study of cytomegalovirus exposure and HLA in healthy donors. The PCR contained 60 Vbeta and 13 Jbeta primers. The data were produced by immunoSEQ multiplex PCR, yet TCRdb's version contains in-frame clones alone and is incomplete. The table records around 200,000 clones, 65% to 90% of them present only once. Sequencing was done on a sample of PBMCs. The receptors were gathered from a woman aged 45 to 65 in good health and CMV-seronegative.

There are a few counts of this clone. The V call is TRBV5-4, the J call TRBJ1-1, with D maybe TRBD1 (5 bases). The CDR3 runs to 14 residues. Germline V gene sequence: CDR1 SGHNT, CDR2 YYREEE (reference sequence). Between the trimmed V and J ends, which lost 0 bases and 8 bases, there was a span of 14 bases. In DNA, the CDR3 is TGTGCCAGCAGCTTGGGTGCAGGGCAGACCGAAGCTTTCTTT. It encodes CASSLGAGQTEAFF.

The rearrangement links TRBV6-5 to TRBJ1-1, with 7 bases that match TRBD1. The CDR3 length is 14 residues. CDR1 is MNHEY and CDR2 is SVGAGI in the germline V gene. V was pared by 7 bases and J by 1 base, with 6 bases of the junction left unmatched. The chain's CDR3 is CASTKGTANTEAFF. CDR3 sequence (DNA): TGTGCCAGCACCAAAGGGACAGCGAACACTGAAGCTTTCTTT.

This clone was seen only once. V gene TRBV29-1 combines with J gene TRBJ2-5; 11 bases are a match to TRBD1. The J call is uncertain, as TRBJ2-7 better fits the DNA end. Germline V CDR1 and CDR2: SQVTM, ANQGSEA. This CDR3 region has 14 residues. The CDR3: CSVGPGQGAYEQYF. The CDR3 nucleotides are TGCAGCGTCGGTCCGGGACAGGGGGCCTACGAGCAGTACTTC.

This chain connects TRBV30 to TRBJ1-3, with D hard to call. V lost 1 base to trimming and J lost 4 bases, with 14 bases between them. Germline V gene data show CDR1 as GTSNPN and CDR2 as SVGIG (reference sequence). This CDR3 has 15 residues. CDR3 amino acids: CAWSGTALGGNTIYF. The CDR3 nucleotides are TGTGCCTGGAGTGGAACAGCCCTTGGAGGAAACACCATATATTTT.

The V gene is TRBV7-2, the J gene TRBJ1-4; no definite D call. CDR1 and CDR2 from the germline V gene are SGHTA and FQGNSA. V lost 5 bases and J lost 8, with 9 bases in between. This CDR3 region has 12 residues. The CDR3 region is CASSRLGEKLFF. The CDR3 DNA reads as TGTGCCAGCAGCAGGTTGGGCGAAAAACTGTTTTTT.

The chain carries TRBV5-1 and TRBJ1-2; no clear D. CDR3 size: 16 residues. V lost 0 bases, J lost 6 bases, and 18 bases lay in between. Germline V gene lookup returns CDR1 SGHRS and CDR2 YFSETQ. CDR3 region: CASSLARAGEKDGYTF. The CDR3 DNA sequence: TGCGCCAGCAGCTTGGCGCGGGCAGGCGAAAAGGATGGCTACACCTTC.

The CDR3 coding sequence is TGTGCCAGCCGCGGACAGGGTGGGTACAATGAGCAGTTCTTC. Translation gives CASRGQGGYNEQFF. The chain combines TRBV28 with TRBJ2-1, with TRBD1 matching 8 bases. V lost 8 bases, J lost 4 bases, and 7 bases stayed unmatched. Germline lookup yields CDR1 MDHEN and CDR2 SYDVKM. The CDR3 sequence is 14 residues long.

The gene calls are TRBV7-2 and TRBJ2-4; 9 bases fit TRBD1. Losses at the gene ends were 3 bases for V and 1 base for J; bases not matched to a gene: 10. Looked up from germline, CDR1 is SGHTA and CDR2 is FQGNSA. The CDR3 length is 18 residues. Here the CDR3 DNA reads TGTGCCAGCAGCTTTTCCGGGACAGGGTCTGGGGCCAAAAACATTCAGTACTTC. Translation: CASSFSGTGSGAKNIQYF. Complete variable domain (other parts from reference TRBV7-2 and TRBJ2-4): GAGVSQSPSNKVTEKGKDVELRCDPISGHTALYWYRQSLGQGLEFLIYFQGNSAPDKSGLPSDRFSAERTGGSVSTLTIQRTQQEDSAVYLCASSFSGTGSGAKNIQYFGAGTRLSVL.

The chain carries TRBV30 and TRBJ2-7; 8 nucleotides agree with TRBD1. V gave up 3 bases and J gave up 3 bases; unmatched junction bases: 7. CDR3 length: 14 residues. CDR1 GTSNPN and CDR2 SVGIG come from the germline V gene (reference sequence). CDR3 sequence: CAWRRGQGHYEQYF. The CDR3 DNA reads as TGTGCCTGGAGAAGAGGACAGGGCCACTACGAGCAGTACTTC.

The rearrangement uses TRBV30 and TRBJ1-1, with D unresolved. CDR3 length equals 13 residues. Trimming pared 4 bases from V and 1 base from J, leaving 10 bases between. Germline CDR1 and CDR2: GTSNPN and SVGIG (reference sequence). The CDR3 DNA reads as TGTGCCTGGACCAGGATCCCGAACACTGAAGCTTTCTTT. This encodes CAWTRIPNTEAFF.

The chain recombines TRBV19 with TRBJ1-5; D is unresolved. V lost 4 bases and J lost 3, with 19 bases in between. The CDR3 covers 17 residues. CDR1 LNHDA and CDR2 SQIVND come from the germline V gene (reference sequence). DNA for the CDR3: TGTGCCAGTAGTAACTACGCGGCTCAGTACCCCAATCAGCCCCAGCATTTT. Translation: CASSNYAAQYPNQPQHF.

The CDR3 DNA sequence: TGTGCCTTAGAACAGGGGGGAGATGGCTACACCTTC. This translates into CALEQGGDGYTF. The chain combines TRBV30 with TRBJ1-2, with 8 bases fitting TRBD1. Germline values: CDR1 GTSNPN, CDR2 SVGIG (reference sequence). The CDR3 totals 12 residues. Losses at the gene ends were 7 bases for V and 6 bases for J; bases not matched to a gene: 7.

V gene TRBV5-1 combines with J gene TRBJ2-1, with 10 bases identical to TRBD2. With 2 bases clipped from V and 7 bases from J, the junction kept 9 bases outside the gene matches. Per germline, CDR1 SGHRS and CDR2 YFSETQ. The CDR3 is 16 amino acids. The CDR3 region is CASSLIAGGRGNEQFF. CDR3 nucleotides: TGCGCCAGCAGCTTAATAGCGGGGGGCCGGGGAAATGAGCAGTTCTTC.

CDR3: CAWSDIFLGGTGANQPQHF. The CDR3 DNA sequence: TGTGCCTGGAGTGATATATTTCTGGGCGGGACAGGTGCTAATCAGCCCCAGCATTTT. The chain recombines TRBV30 with TRBJ1-5, with 8 bases that match TRBD1. This CDR3 contains 19 residues. Germline V lookup: CDR1 GTSNPN, CDR2 SVGIG (reference sequence). J gave up 4 bases and V 1 base, and 18 bases lay outside the gene matches.

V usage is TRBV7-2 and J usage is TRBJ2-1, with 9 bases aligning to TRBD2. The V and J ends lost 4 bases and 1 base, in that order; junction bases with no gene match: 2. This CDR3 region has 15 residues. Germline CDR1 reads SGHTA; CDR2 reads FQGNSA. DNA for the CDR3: TGTGCCAGCAGCTCTAGCGGGATATCCTACAATGAGCAGTTCTTC. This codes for CASSSSGISYNEQFF.

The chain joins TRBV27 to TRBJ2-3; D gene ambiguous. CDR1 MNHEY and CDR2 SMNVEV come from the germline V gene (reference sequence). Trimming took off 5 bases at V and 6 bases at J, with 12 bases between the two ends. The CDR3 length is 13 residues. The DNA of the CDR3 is TGTGCCAGCAGTAGCCTACCCAAGGATACGCAGTATTTT. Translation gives CASSSLPKDTQYF.

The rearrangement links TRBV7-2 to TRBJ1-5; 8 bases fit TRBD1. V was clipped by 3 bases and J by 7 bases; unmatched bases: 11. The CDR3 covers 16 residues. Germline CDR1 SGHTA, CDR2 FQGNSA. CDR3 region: CASSLRPGGAHQPQHF. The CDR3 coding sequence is TGTGCCAGCAGCTTGCGGCCAGGGGGCGCTCACCAGCCCCAGCATTTT.

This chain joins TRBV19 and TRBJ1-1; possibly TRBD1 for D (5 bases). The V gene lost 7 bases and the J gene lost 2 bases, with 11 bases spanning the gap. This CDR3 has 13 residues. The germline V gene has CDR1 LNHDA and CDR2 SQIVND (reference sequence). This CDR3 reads CASNSGGNTEAFF. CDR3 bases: TGTGCCAGTAATTCGGGGGGAAACACTGAAGCTTTCTTT.

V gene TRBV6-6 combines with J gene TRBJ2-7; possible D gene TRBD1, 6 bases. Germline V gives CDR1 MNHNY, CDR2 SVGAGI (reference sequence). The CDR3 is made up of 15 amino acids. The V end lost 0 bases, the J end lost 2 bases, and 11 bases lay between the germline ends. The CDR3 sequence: CASSYSSRGPYEQYF. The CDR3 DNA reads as TGTGCCAGCAGTTACTCCTCCAGGGGCCCCTACGAGCAGTACTTC.

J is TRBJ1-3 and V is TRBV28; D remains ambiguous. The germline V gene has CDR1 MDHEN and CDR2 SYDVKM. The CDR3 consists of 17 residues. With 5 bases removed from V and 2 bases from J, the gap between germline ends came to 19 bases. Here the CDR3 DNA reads TGTGCCAGCAGTCCTCCCTCGGGAGTAAGCCCTGGAAACACCATATATTTT. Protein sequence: CASSPPSGVSPGNTIYF. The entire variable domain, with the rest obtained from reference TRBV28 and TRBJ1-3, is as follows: DVKVTQSSRYLVKRTGEKVFLECVQDMDHENMFWYRQDPGLGLRLIYFSYDVKMKEKGDIPEGYSVSREKKERFSLILESASTNQTSMYLCASSPPSGVSPGNTIYFGEGSWLTVV.

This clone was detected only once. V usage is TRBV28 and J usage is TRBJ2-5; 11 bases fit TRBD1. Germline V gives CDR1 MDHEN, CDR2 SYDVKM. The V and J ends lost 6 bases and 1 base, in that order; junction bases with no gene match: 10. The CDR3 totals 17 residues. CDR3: CASRPWTGGMVQETQYF. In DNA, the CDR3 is TGTGCCAGCAGACCTTGGACAGGGGGCATGGTCCAAGAGACCCAGTACTTC.

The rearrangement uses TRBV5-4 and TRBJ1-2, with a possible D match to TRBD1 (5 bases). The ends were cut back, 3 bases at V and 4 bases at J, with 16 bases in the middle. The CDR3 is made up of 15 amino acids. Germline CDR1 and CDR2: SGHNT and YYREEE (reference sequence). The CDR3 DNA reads TGTGCCAGCAGCTCCAATATCGGGCAGGGCTATGGCTACACCTTC. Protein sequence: CASSSNIGQGYGYTF.

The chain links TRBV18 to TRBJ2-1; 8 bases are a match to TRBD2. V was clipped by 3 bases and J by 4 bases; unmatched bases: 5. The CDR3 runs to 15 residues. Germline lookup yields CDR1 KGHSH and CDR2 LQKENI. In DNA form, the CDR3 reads TGTGCCAGCTCACCGGGGACTAGAATATACAATGAGCAGTTCTTC. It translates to CASSPGTRIYNEQFF. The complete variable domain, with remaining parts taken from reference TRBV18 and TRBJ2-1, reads NAGVMQNPRHLVRRRGQEARLRCSPMKGHSHVYWYRQLPEEGLKFMVYLQKENIIDESGMPKERFSAEFPKEGPSILRIQQVVRGDSAAYFCASSPGTRIYNEQFFGPGTRLTVL.

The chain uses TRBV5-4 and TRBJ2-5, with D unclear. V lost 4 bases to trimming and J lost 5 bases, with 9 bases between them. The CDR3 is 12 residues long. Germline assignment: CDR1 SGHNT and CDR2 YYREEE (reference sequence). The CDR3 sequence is CASSASGETQYF. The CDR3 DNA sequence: TGTGCCAGCAGCGCCTCCGGGGAGACCCAGTACTTC.

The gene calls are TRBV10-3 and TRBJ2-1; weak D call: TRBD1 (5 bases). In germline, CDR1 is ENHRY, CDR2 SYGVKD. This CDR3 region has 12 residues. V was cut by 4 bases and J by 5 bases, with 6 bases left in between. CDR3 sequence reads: CAISVRDNEQFF. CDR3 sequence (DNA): TGTGCCATCAGTGTCAGGGACAATGAGCAGTTCTTC.

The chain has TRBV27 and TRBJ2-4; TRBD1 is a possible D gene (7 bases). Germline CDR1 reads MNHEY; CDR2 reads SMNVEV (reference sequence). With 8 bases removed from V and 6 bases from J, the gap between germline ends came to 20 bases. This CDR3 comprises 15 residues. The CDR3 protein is CASAPSEGARNIQYF. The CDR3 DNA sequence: TGTGCCAGCGCCCCCTCGGAGGGGGCCCGAAACATTCAGTACTTC.

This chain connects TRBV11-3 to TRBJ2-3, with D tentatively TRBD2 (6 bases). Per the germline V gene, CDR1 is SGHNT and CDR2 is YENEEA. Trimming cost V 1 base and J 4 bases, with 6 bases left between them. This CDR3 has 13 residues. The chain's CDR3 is CASSLGEADTQYF. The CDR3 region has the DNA TGTGCCAGCAGCTTAGGGGAGGCAGATACGCAGTATTTT.

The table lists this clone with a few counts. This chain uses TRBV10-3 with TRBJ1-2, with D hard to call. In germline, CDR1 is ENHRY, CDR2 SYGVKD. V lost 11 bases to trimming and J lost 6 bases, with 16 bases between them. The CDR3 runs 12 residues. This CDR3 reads CAAQGSFDGYTF. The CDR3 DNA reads TGTGCCGCCCAAGGGAGTTTCGATGGCTACACCTTC.

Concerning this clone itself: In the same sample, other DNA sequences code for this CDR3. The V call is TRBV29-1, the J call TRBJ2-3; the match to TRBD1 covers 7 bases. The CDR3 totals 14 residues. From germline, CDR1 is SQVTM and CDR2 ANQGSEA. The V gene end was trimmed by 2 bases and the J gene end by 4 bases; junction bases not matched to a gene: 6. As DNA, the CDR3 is TGCAGCGTTGAACGACAGGGCGCGGCAGATACGCAGTATTTT. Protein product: CSVERQGAADTQYF.